The text below deals with one T cell receptor beta chain. No antigen is known for it. The data belong to a study of cytomegalovirus exposure and HLA in healthy donors. Study information: Across almost 400 genotyped donors, about 81% landed in the Caucasian-associated ancestry cluster. Study-wide points: An assumption of roughly uniform sequencing depth across donors underlay the presence/absence analyses. Cytomegalovirus status was reportedly diagnosed by the classifier with high sensitivity and specificity.

The PCR contained 60 Vbeta and 13 Jbeta primers. Produced via immunoSEQ multiplex PCR; TCRdb's table is partial and in-frame only. Of around 140,000 clones in the sample, nearly 90% were seen once. This CDR3 comprises 15 residues. Trimming removed 3 bases at V and 5 bases at J, with 15 bases between. CDR1 SGHVS and CDR2 FQNEAQ come from the germline V gene. The sequencing sample was made of PBMCs. The TCR sequence derives from a woman aged 40 to 50 in good health and CMV-seronegative. The chain recombines TRBV7-8 with TRBJ2-3, with a tentative D call TRBD2 (6 bases). CDR3 DNA sequence: TGTGCCAGCAGCTTCCCCTTGGAGGGAGTAGATACGCAGTATTTT. It specifies CASSFPLEGVDTQYF. Together with reference TRBV7-8 and TRBJ2-3, the CDR3 gives the full variable domain: GAGVSQSPRYKVAKRGQDVALRCDPISGHVSLFWYQQALGQGPEFLTYFQNEAQLDKSGLPSDRFFAERPEGSVSTLKIQRTQQEDSAVYLCASSFPLEGVDTQYFGPGTRLTVL.